Ten or more counts support the clone carrying this T cell receptor beta chain. Those patients picked for sequencing had displayed CD8+CD57+ cell expansion on flow cytometry. A severe acquired aplastic anemia diagnosis applied to all patients. Germline lookup yields CDR1 SGDLS and CDR2 YYNGEE. CDR3 length: 12 residues. Trimming cost V 3 bases and J 9 bases, with 12 bases left between them. Using genomic DNA as the template, TCR beta VDJ and CDR3 profiling was carried out. TCRdb independently ran MiXCR on the reads; one entry per CDR3 protein. The sample has roughly 250,000 distinct CDR3 sequences, approximately 45% seen once. The sample is drawn from a study of CD8+CD57+ T cells in acquired aplastic anemia.

This TCR came from a human donor with aplastic anemia. The sample taken for sequencing was sorted CD4+, CD8+, or CD8+CD57+ T cells (not recorded which) from PBMCs. The gene calls are TRBV9 and TRBJ1-2; D remains unclear. CDR3 in amino acids: CASSDTRRSYTF. The DNA for the CDR3 is TGTGCCAGCAGCGATACTAGACGGAGCTACACCTTC. Together with reference TRBV9 and TRBJ1-2, the CDR3 gives the full variable domain: DSGVTQTPKHLITATGQRVTLRCSPRSGDLSVYWYQQSLDQGLQFLIQYYNGEERAKGNILERFSAQQFPDLHSELNLSSLELGDSALYFCASSDTRRSYTFGSGTRLTVV.